Each of the 30 T cell receptor beta chains below was sequenced from the same sample in a study of cytomegalovirus exposure and HLA in healthy donors. Libraries were prepared by immunoSEQ multiplex PCR; TCRdb keeps only in-frame clonotypes and omits some of them. The table records 150,000 to 200,000 clones, less than 85% of them present only once. Sequencing used PBMCs. The receptors shown here come from a man aged 18 to 29 in good health and CMV-seropositive.

This clone was detected only a few times. V usage is TRBV2 and J usage is TRBJ1-2, with 8 nucleotides matching TRBD1. Germline trimming cut 6 bases from V and 4 bases from J; bases unmatched to any gene: 7. The CDR3 consists of 14 residues. Germline loops: CDR1 SNHLY, CDR2 FYNNEI. The CDR3 region has the DNA TGTGCCAGCAGGGGACAGGTTAATAGCTATGGCTACACCTTC. It yields the protein CASRGQVNSYGYTF.

This chain connects TRBV27 to TRBJ2-7, with D possibly being TRBD2 (6 bases). The germline V gene has CDR1 MNHEY and CDR2 SMNVEV (reference sequence). Trimming left V 0 bases short and J 4 bases short, with 10 bases between. The CDR3 covers 14 residues. The CDR3 nucleotides are TGTGCCAGCAGTTTATCTACTAGCAGTTACGAGCAGTACTTC. Its protein product is CASSLSTSSYEQYF.

J is TRBJ2-1 and V is TRBV5-4; the D gene is possibly TRBD1 (6 bases). Germline V gene sequence: CDR1 SGHNT, CDR2 YYREEE (reference sequence). The CDR3 totals 15 residues. V lost 2 bases, J lost 2 bases, and 11 bases lay in between. The CDR3: CASSFSRDTYNEQFF. CDR3 sequence (DNA): TGTGCCAGCAGCTTTTCCCGGGACACCTACAATGAGCAGTTCTTC. Full variable domain (rest looked up from reference TRBV5-4 and TRBJ2-1): ETGVTQSPTHLIKTRGQQVTLRCSSQSGHNTVSWYQQALGQGPQFIFQYYREEENGRGNFPPRFSGLQFPNYSSELNVNALELDDSALYLCASSFSRDTYNEQFFGPGTRLTVL.

The rearrangement links TRBV6-6 to TRBJ1-5; TRBD1 is a possible D gene (5 bases). Trimming removed 5 bases from V and 7 bases from J, with 15 bases in between. This CDR3 is built from 14 residues. CDR1 is MNHNY and CDR2 is SVGAGI in the germline V gene (reference sequence). In nucleotides, the CDR3 is TGTGCCAGCAGTACCCCCGGGGGAGGGCAGCCCCAGCATTTT. Translating it yields CASSTPGGGQPQHF.

The chain combines TRBV7-9 with TRBJ1-1; perhaps TRBD1 as D (6 bases). In germline, CDR1 is SEHNR, CDR2 FQNEAQ (reference sequence). The V and J ends lost 5 bases and 6 bases respectively, with 13 bases between them. CDR3 length equals 13 residues. In DNA form, the CDR3 reads TGTGCCAGCAGCCCACAGGGTATGCCTGAAGCTTTCTTT. As protein: CASSPQGMPEAFF.

CDR3 protein: CASSLSGRGYSEQYF. In nucleotides, the CDR3 is TGTGCCAGCAGTCTTAGCGGGAGAGGGTATAGCGAGCAGTACTTC. The chain recombines TRBV27 with TRBJ2-7; 9 nucleotides match TRBD2. V lost 5 bases, J lost 6 bases, and 11 bases stayed unmatched. The CDR3 is 15 amino acids. CDR1 and CDR2 from the germline V gene are MNHEY and SMNVEV (reference sequence).

V and J are TRBV4-1 and TRBJ2-7; 10 bases are shared with TRBD2. In germline, CDR1 is MGHRA, CDR2 YSYEKL. V was pared by 4 bases and J by 8 bases, with 2 bases of the junction left unmatched. This CDR3 has 12 residues. The chain's CDR3 is CASSPAGGQQYF. The CDR3 DNA follows: TGCGCCAGCAGCCCAGCGGGGGGGCAGCAGTACTTC.

This clone was seen once. The gene calls are TRBV28 and TRBJ2-2; D perhaps matches TRBD2 (6 bases). This CDR3 is built from 14 residues. The ends were cut back, 2 bases at V and 3 bases at J, with 7 bases in the middle. From germline, CDR1 is MDHEN and CDR2 SYDVKM. The CDR3 bases are TGTGCCAGCAGTTTACCGGGGGACACCGGGGAGCTGTTTTTT. Encoded protein: CASSLPGDTGELFF. Filled out from reference TRBV28 and TRBJ2-2, the complete variable domain reads DVKVTQSSRYLVKRTGEKVFLECVQDMDHENMFWYRQDPGLGLRLIYFSYDVKMKEKGDIPEGYSVSREKKERFSLILESASTNQTSMYLCASSLPGDTGELFFGEGSRLTVL.

The CDR3 is CASSLGGGRYNEQFF. The CDR3 region has the DNA TGTGCCAGCAGTTTAGGGGGGGGCCGCTACAATGAGCAGTTCTTC. The chain is built from TRBV27 and TRBJ2-1; maybe TRBD2 (7 bases). CDR1 MNHEY and CDR2 SMNVEV come from the germline V gene (reference sequence). This CDR3 spans 15 amino acids. V was cut by 2 bases and J by 3 bases, with 11 bases left in between.

This chain uses TRBV7-8 with TRBJ2-5, with D perhaps matching TRBD1 (6 bases). Looked up from germline, CDR1 is SGHVS and CDR2 is FQNEAQ. This CDR3 is 13 amino acids long. The V and J ends lost 4 bases and 4 bases respectively, with 10 bases between them. CDR3 in DNA: TGTGCCAGCAGCTCCGGACAGCTAGAGACCCAGTACTTC. Its protein is CASSSGQLETQYF.

J is TRBJ1-3 and V is TRBV7-9; D is possibly TRBD1 (5 bases). This CDR3 spans 16 amino acids. The germline gives CDR1 SEHNR, CDR2 FQNEAQ (reference sequence). Trimming shortened V by 2 bases and J by 0 bases, and 11 bases separated the two germline ends. The CDR3 spells CASSLLAGLSGNTIYF. CDR3 nucleotides: TGTGCCAGCAGCTTACTGGCAGGGCTCTCTGGAAACACCATATATTTT.

This clone showed up just a few times. The rearrangement joins TRBV7-9 to TRBJ1-6; D gene ambiguous. Trimming pared 5 bases from V and 8 bases from J, leaving 7 bases between. CDR1 and CDR2 (germline): SEHNR, FQNEAQ (reference sequence). The CDR3 sequence is 12 residues long. This chain's CDR3 is CASSERDSPLHF. CDR3 nucleotide sequence: TGTGCCAGCAGCGAGAGGGATTCACCCCTCCACTTT.

This chain uses TRBV14 with TRBJ2-1, with TRBD2 matching over 9 bases. Germline CDR1 SGHDN, CDR2 FVKESK. V lost 4 bases, J lost 5 bases, and 6 bases stayed unmatched. The CDR3 is made up of 15 amino acids. DNA for the CDR3: TGTGCCAGCAGCCTCCTAGCGGGAAATAACAATGAGCAGTTCTTC. This encodes CASSLLAGNNNEQFF.

The gene calls are TRBV5-1 and TRBJ1-3, with a weak D call TRBD1 (5 bases). Trimming removed 4 bases at V and 0 bases at J, with 17 bases between. CDR1 and CDR2 from the germline V gene are SGHRS and YFSETQ. The CDR3 runs 17 residues. For the CDR3, the DNA is TGCGCCAGCAGCCGCAACGGGGACTCAAGCTCTGGAAACACCATATATTTT. Encoded protein: CASSRNGDSSSGNTIYF.

The chain uses TRBV7-6 and TRBJ2-7, with 8 bases identical to TRBD1. Germline CDR1 reads SGHVS; CDR2 reads FNYEAQ. This CDR3 comprises 14 residues. V was pared by 5 bases and J by 3 bases, with 6 bases of the junction left unmatched. The CDR3 protein is CASSVGGQGYEQYF. CDR3 nucleotides: TGTGCCAGCAGCGTGGGTGGACAGGGCTACGAGCAGTACTTC.

The gene calls are TRBV7-2 and TRBJ1-2; D remains ambiguous. V lost 5 bases, J lost 2 bases, and 12 bases lay in between. CDR3 length: 14 residues. Germline values: CDR1 SGHTA, CDR2 FQGNSA. CDR3 loop: CASSTSPRNYGYTF. For the CDR3, the DNA is TGTGCCAGCAGCACATCCCCCAGGAACTATGGCTACACCTTC.

This rearrangement joins TRBV13 to TRBJ2-1, with 14 bases fitting TRBD2. From germline, CDR1 is PRHDT and CDR2 FYEKMQ (reference sequence). CDR3 length: 15 residues. The J segment lost 4 bases and the V segment lost 6 bases, leaving 2 bases of the junction unmatched. Here the CDR3 DNA reads TGTGCCAGCAGTCGACTAGCGGGAGGGTACAATGAGCAGTTCTTC. Residues: CASSRLAGGYNEQFF.

The rearrangement joins TRBV30 to TRBJ2-3; TRBD2 agrees at 9 bases. The V segment lost 0 bases and the J segment 2 bases; nucleotides outside the gene matches: 6. This CDR3 has 16 residues. Germline assignment: CDR1 GTSNPN and CDR2 SVGIG (reference sequence). CDR3 bases: TGTGCCTGGAGTGTAGCTAGCGGGGTCTTCACAGATACGCAGTATTTT. Translating it yields CAWSVASGVFTDTQYF.

This clone was observed a single time. The chain is built from TRBV6-1 and TRBJ2-7, with TRBD2 identical over 9 bases. From germline, CDR1 is MNHNS and CDR2 SASEGT. CDR3 length equals 15 residues. With 4 bases clipped from V and 4 bases from J, the junction kept 8 bases outside the gene matches. Here the CDR3 reads CASSVTAGGVYEQYF. The CDR3 nucleotides are TGTGCCAGCAGTGTGACAGCGGGAGGCGTTTACGAGCAGTACTTC.

The chain carries TRBV10-3 and TRBJ1-6, with 9 nucleotides matching TRBD1. V trimming: 11 bases; J trimming: 6 bases; junction bases outside the gene matches: 5. Germline V CDR1 and CDR2: ENHRY, SYGVKD. This CDR3 has 13 residues. The CDR3 loop is CAAGGQGNSPLHF. DNA of the CDR3: TGTGCCGCCGGGGGACAGGGTAATTCACCCCTCCACTTT.

V usage is TRBV4-2 and J usage is TRBJ1-5; tentative D call: TRBD1 (5 bases). Germline values: CDR1 LGHNA, CDR2 YNFKEQ. V lost 1 base and J 6 bases, leaving 13 bases between the germline ends. The CDR3 sequence is 15 residues long. The CDR3 here is CASSQGTPDSQPQHF. The CDR3 nucleotides are TGTGCCAGCAGCCAAGGGACCCCTGACAGTCAGCCCCAGCATTTT.

The chain combines TRBV6-5 with TRBJ2-3, with a tentative D call TRBD1 (6 bases). The germline V gene encodes CDR1 MNHEY and CDR2 SVGAGI. The length of the CDR3 is 15 residues. Trimming left V 5 bases short and J 2 bases short, with 14 bases between. This CDR3 is CASSPQGPFTDTQYF. The CDR3 coding sequence is TGTGCCAGCAGTCCACAGGGACCTTTCACAGATACGCAGTATTTT.

The chain is built from TRBV4-1 and TRBJ1-6; D ambiguous. V gave up 3 bases and J gave up 7 bases, with 16 bases separating them. CDR1 and CDR2 (germline): MGHRA, YSYEKL. The CDR3 loop spans 16 amino acids. In DNA form, the CDR3 reads TGCGCCAGCAGCCAGATGGTGGTAGAACGAAATTCACCCCTCCACTTT. As protein: CASSQMVVERNSPLHF.

The chain combines TRBV7-8 with TRBJ2-1; 10 bases fit TRBD1. V was pared by 3 bases and J by 9 bases, with 8 bases of the junction left unmatched. CDR3 length equals 15 residues. Germline V gene lookup returns CDR1 SGHVS and CDR2 FQNEAQ. This CDR3 reads CASSFRDRGSGEQFF. The CDR3 DNA is TGTGCCAGCAGCTTCCGGGACAGGGGCTCAGGTGAGCAGTTCTTC.

The V call is TRBV7-9, the J call TRBJ2-3; 13 bases map to TRBD2. The V and J ends lost 2 bases and 2 bases, in that order; junction bases with no gene match: 4. CDR1 and CDR2 (germline): SEHNR, FQNEAQ (reference sequence). The CDR3 is made up of 17 amino acids. In nucleotides, the CDR3 is TGTGCCAGCAGCTTACCGGGACTAGCGGGGCTCACAGATACGCAGTATTTT. Its translation is CASSLPGLAGLTDTQYF.

The rearrangement uses TRBV6-9 and TRBJ1-3, with 11 nucleotides matching TRBD1. The trim removed 7 bases at V and 3 bases at J, leaving 14 bases unmatched. The CDR3 spans 18 residues. Germline V gene sequence: CDR1 MNHGY, CDR2 SVAAGI. CDR3 in DNA: TGTGCCAGCATTTTTCCGGGACAGGGGGGGTCTTTTGGAAACACCATATATTTT. Residues: CASIFPGQGGSFGNTIYF.

The chain carries TRBV7-9 and TRBJ1-1; 8 bases fit TRBD1. V shed 3 bases, J shed 5 bases, and the junction held 5 bases outside the gene matches. Germline values: CDR1 SEHNR, CDR2 FQNEAQ (reference sequence). CDR3 length: 14 residues. CDR3 coding DNA: TGTGCCAGCAGCTTGGTACAGGGGGTAACTGAAGCTTTCTTT. It yields the protein CASSLVQGVTEAFF.

The J gene is TRBJ1-4, the V gene TRBV7-2; 7 bases align to TRBD1. Germline CDR1 and CDR2: SGHTA and FQGNSA. V shed 4 bases, J shed 3 bases, and the junction held 5 bases outside the gene matches. The CDR3 covers 15 residues. The CDR3 coding sequence is TGTGCCAGCAGCTCACAGGGGACGCCTAATGAAAAACTGTTTTTT. Protein product: CASSSQGTPNEKLFF.

The rearrangement joins TRBV2 to TRBJ2-6, with D tentatively TRBD2 (5 bases). Germline V CDR1 and CDR2: SNHLY, FYNNEI. The CDR3 is 14 residues long. Trimming shortened V by 0 bases and J by 5 bases, and 5 bases separated the two germline ends. The CDR3 bases are TGTGCCAGCAGTGAAGCGGACTGGGCCAACGTCCTGACTTTC. The encoded protein is CASSEADWANVLTF.

The rearrangement joins TRBV6-8 to TRBJ1-3; D is perhaps TRBD1 (5 bases). With 2 bases removed from V and 0 bases from J, the gap between germline ends came to 17 bases. Germline V gene sequence: CDR1 MNHGY, CDR2 SAAAGT. The CDR3 sequence is 18 residues long. Here the CDR3 DNA reads TGTGCCAGCAGTTACCCCCCCGACAGCACCCGCTCTGGAAACACCATATATTTT. The encoded protein is CASSYPPDSTRSGNTIYF.